A selection of T cell receptor beta chains follows, all from one sample in a study of shared clonotypes between healthy human individuals. Sequencing used immunoSEQ multiplex PCR; TCRdb keeps in-frame clones, though not all of them. The table includes 600,000 to 750,000 clones, roughly 72% detected once. The specimen sequenced was memory CD4+ T cells sorted from blood. These TCRs come from a woman aged 30 to 39 in good health. Both conserved end residues are part of each CDR3. Each record gives: CDR3 protein, CDR3 DNA, clone size, V gene, J gene, D gene. A D gene is named only where the DNA matches it firmly. Some rows mark clone size as missing; the rest say once, few, many or name a class of expanded clone.

CDR3 protein: CAWSIQGSLYEQYF
CDR3 DNA: TGTGCCTGGAGTATACAGGGGTCACTGTACGAGCAGTACTTC
clone size: many
V gene: TRBV30
J gene: TRBJ2-7
D gene: TRBD1

CDR3 protein: CASSLAGEGYEQYF
CDR3 DNA: TGTGCCAGCAGCCTAGCGGGAGAAGGGTACGAGCAGTACTTC
clone size: NA
V gene: TRBV4-2
J gene: TRBJ2-7
D gene: TRBD2

CDR3 protein: CASIHSEASYNEQFF
CDR3 DNA: TGTGCCAGCATCCACAGTGAGGCCAGCTACAATGAGCAGTTCTTC
clone size: NA
V gene: TRBV2
J gene: TRBJ2-1
D gene: NA

CDR3 protein: CASSLGTASGNYGYTF
CDR3 DNA: TGCGCCAGCAGCTTGGGGACAGCCTCAGGGAACTATGGCTACACCTTC
clone size: few
V gene: TRBV5-1
J gene: TRBJ1-2
D gene: NA

CDR3 protein: CASSAPTGNYGYTF
CDR3 DNA: TGTGCCAGCAGTGCACCGACAGGGAACTATGGCTACACCTTC
clone size: NA
V gene: TRBV2
J gene: TRBJ1-2
D gene: TRBD1

CDR3 protein: CASGNRGHNEKLFF
CDR3 DNA: TGTGCCAGTGGCAACAGGGGGCATAACGAAAAACTGTTTTTT
clone size: NA
V gene: TRBV19
J gene: TRBJ1-4
D gene: TRBD1

CDR3 protein: CASSLLDRDSGELFF
CDR3 DNA: TGTGCCAGCAGCTTGCTGGACAGGGATTCGGGGGAGCTGTTTTTT
clone size: NA
V gene: TRBV5-4
J gene: TRBJ2-2
D gene: TRBD1

CDR3 protein: CASSTGQSSYNEQFF
CDR3 DNA: TGTGCCAGCAGCACCGGACAGAGCTCCTACAATGAGCAGTTCTTC
clone size: NA
V gene: TRBV11-2
J gene: TRBJ2-1
D gene: NA

CDR3 protein: CASSLGQGYETQYF
CDR3 DNA: TGTGCCAGCAGCCTGGGACAGGGGTACGAGACCCAGTACTTC
clone size: NA
V gene: TRBV13
J gene: TRBJ2-5
D gene: TRBD1

CDR3 protein: CAWSPTGTNSPLHF
CDR3 DNA: TGTGCCTGGAGTCCGACAGGGACAAATTCACCCCTCCACTTT
clone size: NA
V gene: TRBV30
J gene: TRBJ1-6
D gene: TRBD1

CDR3 protein: CASSSRLNDIQYF
CDR3 DNA: TGTGCCAGCAGCTCACGACTGAACGACATTCAGTACTTC
clone size: NA
V gene: TRBV11-2
J gene: TRBJ2-4
D gene: NA

CDR3 protein: CASSLGGEDTQYF
CDR3 DNA: TGTGCCAGCAGCTTGGGGGGGGAGGATACGCAGTATTTT
clone size: NA
V gene: TRBV5-4
J gene: TRBJ2-3
D gene: NA

CDR3 protein: CAWRTPSGRFYEQYF
CDR3 DNA: TGTGCCTGGAGGACCCCTAGCGGGAGGTTCTACGAGCAGTACTTC
clone size: NA
V gene: TRBV30
J gene: TRBJ2-7
D gene: TRBD2